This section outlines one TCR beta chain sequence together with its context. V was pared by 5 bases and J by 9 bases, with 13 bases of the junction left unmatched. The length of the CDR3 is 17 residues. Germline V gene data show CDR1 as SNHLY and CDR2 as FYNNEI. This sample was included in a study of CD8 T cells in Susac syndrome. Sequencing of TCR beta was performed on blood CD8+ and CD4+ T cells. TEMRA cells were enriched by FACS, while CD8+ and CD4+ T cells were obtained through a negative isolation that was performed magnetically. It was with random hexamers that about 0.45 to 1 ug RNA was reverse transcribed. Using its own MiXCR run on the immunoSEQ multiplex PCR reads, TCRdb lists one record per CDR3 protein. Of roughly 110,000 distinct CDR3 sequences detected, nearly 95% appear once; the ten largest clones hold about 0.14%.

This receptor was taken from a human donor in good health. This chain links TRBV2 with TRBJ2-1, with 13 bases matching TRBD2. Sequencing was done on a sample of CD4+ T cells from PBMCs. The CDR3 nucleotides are TGTGCCAGCAGTTGGTCCTTAACTAGCGGGGGGGACGGTGAGCAGTTCTTC. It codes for CASSWSLTSGGDGEQFF.